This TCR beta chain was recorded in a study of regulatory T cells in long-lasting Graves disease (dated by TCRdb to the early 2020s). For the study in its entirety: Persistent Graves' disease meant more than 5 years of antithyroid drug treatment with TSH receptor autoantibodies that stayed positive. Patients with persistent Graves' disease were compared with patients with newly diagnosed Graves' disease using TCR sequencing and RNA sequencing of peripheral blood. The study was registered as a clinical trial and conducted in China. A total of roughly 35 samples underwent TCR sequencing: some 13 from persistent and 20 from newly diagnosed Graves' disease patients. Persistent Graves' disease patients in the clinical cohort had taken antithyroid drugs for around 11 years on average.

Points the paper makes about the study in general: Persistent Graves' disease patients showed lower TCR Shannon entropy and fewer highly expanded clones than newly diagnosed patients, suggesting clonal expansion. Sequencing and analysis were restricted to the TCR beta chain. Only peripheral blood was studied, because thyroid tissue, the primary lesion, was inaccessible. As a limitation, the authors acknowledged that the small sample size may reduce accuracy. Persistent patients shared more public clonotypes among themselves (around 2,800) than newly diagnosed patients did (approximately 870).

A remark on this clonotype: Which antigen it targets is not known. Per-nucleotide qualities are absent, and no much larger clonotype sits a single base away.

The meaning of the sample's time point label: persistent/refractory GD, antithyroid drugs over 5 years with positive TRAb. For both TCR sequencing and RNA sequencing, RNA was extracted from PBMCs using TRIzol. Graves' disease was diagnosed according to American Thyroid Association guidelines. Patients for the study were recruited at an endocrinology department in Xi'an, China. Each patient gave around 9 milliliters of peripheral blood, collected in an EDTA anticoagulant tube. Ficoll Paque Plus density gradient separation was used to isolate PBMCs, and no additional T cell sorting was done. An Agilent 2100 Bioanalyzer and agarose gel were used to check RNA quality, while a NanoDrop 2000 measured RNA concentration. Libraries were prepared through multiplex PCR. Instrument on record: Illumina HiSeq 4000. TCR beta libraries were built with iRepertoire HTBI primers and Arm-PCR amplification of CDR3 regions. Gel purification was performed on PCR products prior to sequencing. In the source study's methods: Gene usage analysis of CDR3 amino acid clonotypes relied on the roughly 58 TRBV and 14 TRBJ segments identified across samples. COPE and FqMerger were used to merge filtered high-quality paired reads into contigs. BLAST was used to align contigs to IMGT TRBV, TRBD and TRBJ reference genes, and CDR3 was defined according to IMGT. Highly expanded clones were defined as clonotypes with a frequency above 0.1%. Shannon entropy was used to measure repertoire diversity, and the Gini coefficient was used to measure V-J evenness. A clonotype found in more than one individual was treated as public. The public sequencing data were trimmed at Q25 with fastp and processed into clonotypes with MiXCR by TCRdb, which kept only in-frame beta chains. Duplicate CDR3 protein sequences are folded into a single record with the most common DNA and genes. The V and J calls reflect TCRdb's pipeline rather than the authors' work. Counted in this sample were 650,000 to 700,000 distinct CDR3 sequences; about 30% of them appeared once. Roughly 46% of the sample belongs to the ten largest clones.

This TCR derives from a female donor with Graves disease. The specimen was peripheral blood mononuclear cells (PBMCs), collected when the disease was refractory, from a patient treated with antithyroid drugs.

The DNA is as follows: TGCAGTGCTAGAGTTTCCGCAACTAATGAAAAACTGTTTTTT. The resulting protein is CSARVSATNEKLFF. Rearrangement joined TRBV20-1 to TRBJ1-4; the D gene is unclear. Measured from the cysteine to the phenylalanine, the CDR3 is 14 residues long. Of the read, only the CDR3 DNA is kept; its 42 bases are in frame from base 1. Taken from the germline V gene (reference sequence), the CDR1 and CDR2 loops are DFQATT and SNEGSKA. V is cut by 1 base and J by 0 bases, and the space between the germline ends is 6 bases.